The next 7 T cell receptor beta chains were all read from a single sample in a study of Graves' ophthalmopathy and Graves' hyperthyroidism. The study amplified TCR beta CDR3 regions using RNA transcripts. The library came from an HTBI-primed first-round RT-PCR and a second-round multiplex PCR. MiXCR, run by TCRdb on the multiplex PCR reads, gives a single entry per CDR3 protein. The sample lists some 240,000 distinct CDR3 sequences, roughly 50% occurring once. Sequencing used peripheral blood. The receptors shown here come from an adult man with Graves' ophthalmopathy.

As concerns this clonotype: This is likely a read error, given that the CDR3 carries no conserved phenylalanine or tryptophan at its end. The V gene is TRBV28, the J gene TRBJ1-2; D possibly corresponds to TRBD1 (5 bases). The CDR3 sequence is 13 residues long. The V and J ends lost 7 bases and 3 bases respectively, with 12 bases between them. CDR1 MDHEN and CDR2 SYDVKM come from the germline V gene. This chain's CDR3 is CASTQGEDYGYTL. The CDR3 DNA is TGTGCCAGCACTCAGGGCGAAGACTATGGCTACACCCTC.

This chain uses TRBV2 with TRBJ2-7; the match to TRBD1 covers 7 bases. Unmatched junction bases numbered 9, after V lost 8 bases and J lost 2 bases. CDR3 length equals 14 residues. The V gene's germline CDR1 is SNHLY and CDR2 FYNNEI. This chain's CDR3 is CASSPGQIAYEQYF. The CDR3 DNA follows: TGTGCCAGCTCACCGGGACAGATAGCCTACGAGCAGTACTTC.

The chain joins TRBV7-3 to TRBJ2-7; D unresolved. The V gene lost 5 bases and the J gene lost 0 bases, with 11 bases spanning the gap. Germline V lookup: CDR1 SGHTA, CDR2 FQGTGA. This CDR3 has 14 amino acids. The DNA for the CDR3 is TGTGCCAGCAGCGTTACACCGTGCTCCTACGAGCAGTACTTC. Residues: CASSVTPCSYEQYF.

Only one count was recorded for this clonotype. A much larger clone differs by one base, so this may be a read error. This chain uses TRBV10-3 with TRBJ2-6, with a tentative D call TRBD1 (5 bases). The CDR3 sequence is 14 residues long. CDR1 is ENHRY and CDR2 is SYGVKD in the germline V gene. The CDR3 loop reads CAIRESSGADVLTF. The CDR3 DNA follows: TGTGCCATCAGAGAGAGCTCTGGGGCCGACGTCCTGACTTTC.

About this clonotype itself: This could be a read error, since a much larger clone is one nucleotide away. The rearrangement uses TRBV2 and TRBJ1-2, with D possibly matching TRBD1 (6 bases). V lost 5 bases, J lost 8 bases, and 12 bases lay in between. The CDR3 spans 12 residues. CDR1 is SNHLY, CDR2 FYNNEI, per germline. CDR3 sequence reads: CASSYDRPGYTF. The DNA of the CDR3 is TGTGCCAGCAGTTACGACAGGCCCGGCTACACCTTC. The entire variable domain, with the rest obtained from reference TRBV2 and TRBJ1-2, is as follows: EPEVTQTPSHQVTQMGQEVILRCVPISNHLYFYWYRQILGQKVEFLVSFYNNEISEKSEIFDDQFSVERPDGSNFTLKIRSTKLEDSAMYFCASSYDRPGYTFGSGTRLTVV.

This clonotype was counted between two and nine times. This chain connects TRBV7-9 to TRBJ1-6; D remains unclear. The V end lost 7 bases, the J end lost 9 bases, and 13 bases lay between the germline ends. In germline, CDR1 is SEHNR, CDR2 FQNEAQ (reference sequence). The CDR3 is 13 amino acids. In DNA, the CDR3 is TGTGCCAGCACCCAAGTGGGCAGTTCACCCCTCCACTTT. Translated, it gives CASTQVGSSPLHF.

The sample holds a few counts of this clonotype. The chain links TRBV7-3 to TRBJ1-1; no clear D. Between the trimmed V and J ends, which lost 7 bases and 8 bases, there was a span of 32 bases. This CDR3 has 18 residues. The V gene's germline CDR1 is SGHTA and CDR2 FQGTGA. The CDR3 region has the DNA TGTGCCAGCACCACCGGTGCTGACGGCGGCGGCACCCACGGCGAAGCTTTCTTT. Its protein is CASTTGADGGGTHGEAFF.